A selection of T cell receptor beta chains follows, all from one sample in a study of neurological immune-mediated disorders. Using its own MiXCR run on the 5' RACE reads, TCRdb lists one record per CDR3 protein. The table lists more than 45,000 distinct CDR3 sequences, 10% of them singletons. Source material: PBMCs. Source of these receptors: a woman aged 35 to 49 with HTLV-1-associated myelopathy (HAM/TSP). Each CDR3 is given with its conserved first and last residue. D genes are given only for firm matches. Clone sizes are given selectively: once, few, many, or a class where the clone is expanded.

>many|TRBV5-1|TRBD1|TRBJ2-1
TGCGCCAGCAGCTCTTCCGGGACAGGGGGATTAGGGGAGCAGTTCTTC
CASSSSGTGGLGEQFF
>many|TRBV5-1|TRBD1|TRBJ2-3
TGCGCCAGCAGCTTGGAAGGGACAGGGCAAGATACGCAGTATTTT
CASSLEGTGQDTQYF
>few|TRBV5-5|NA|TRBJ2-7
TGTGCCAGCAGCTTTTCGGTTCTTTTCTACGAGCAGTACTTC
CASSFSVLFYEQYF
>many|TRBV20-1|NA|TRBJ2-5
TGCAGTGCTATAGGGGGACGAGAGACCCAGTACTTC
CSAIGGRETQYF
>many|TRBV5-1|NA|TRBJ1-2
TGCGCCAGCAGCTTGTCGGGAATCTATGGCTACACCTTC
CASSLSGIYGYTF
>medium-sized|TRBV7-2|NA|TRBJ2-4
TGTGCCAGCAGCGGGGATTACGGCGGGGGCACCCCTATGCCCAAAAACATTCAGTACTTC
CASSGDYGGGTPMPKNIQYF
>many|TRBV7-2|TRBD2|TRBJ2-1
TGTGCCAGCAGCCCCCCGGGACTAGCGGGGGGGAGCTCCTACAATGAGCAGTTCTTC
CASSPPGLAGGSSYNEQFF
>many|TRBV5-1|TRBD2|TRBJ2-7
TGCGCCAGCAGCTTGGCAGTCAGCGGGGGCCTTCAATCCTACGAGCAGTACTTC
CASSLAVSGGLQSYEQYF
>many|TRBV12-3/TRBV12-4|TRBD1|TRBJ2-3
TGTGCCAGCAGTCTTAGACAGGGGATCACAGATACGCAGTATTTT
CASSLRQGITDTQYF
>NA|TRBV7-2|TRBD2|TRBJ2-2
TGTGCCAGCAGCTTAGTCCGGGGGGCCGGGGAGCTGTTTTTT
CASSLVRGAGELFF
>many|TRBV6-2/TRBV6-3|TRBD2|TRBJ2-3
TGTGCCAGCAGTTACTCGAAACTAGCGGGGGGCTCTAGCACAGATACGCAGTATTTT
CASSYSKLAGGSSTDTQYF
>many|TRBV6-6|NA|TRBJ2-7
TGTGCCAGCAGTTACCAAACAGTATCCTACGAGCAGTACTTC
CASSYQTVSYEQYF
>many|TRBV2|TRBD1|TRBJ2-1
TGTGCCAGCAGTCTGGACAGGGGGCCTGAGCAGTTCTTC
CASSLDRGPEQFF
>many|TRBV6-2/TRBV6-3|TRBD1|TRBJ1-1
TGTGCCAGCAGTCCCGGACAGGGGAACACTGAAGCTTTCTTT
CASSPGQGNTEAFF
>many|TRBV19|NA|TRBJ2-7
TGTGCCAGTAGTATCCAGGGCTCCTACGAGCAGTACTTC
CASSIQGSYEQYF
>few|TRBV4-1|NA|TRBJ1-6
TGCGCCAGCAGCCAAACAGGGCCCCCCTATAATTCACCCCTCCACTTT
CASSQTGPPYNSPLHF
>many|TRBV5-1|NA|TRBJ2-3
TGCGCCAGCAGCTTAACGGGACGGCCACCAGATACGCAGTATTTT
CASSLTGRPPDTQYF
>many|TRBV7-8|TRBD1|TRBJ1-2
TGTGCCAGCAGCTTAGAGGGGAGGACAGGGGGGGGCTACACCTTC
CASSLEGRTGGGYTF
>many|TRBV5-1|TRBD1|TRBJ2-6
TGCGCCAGCAGCTTACAGGGGGTATTCAGCTCTGGGGCCAACGTCCTGACTTTC
CASSLQGVFSSGANVLTF
>many|TRBV5-1|NA|TRBJ2-6
TGCGCCAGCAGCTTGGGCGGGTCTGGGGCCAACGTCCTGACTTTC
CASSLGGSGANVLTF
>many|TRBV11-2|NA|TRBJ2-7
TGTGCCAGCAGCTTAGGGGCAGCCGCTAGCTCCTACGAGCAGTACTTC
CASSLGAAASSYEQYF
>few|TRBV25-1|NA|TRBJ2-2
TGTGCCAGCAGTTCTTCCCAAGCGAACACCGGGGAGCTGTTTTTT
CASSSSQANTGELFF
>many|TRBV29-1|TRBD1|TRBJ2-7
TGCAGCGTCGCCCGGGACAGGGAGTCCGACGAGCAGTACTTC
CSVARDRESDEQYF
>NA|TRBV12-3/TRBV12-4|NA|TRBJ2-3
TGTGCCAGAAGACCCGGTAGACTCCGACCGAAGGGCACAGATACGCAGTATTTT
CARRPGRLRPKGTDTQYF
>many|TRBV4-2|NA|TRBJ2-2
TGTGCCAGCAGCCAAGATAATTTTATCGGACTCAGCACCGGGGAGCTGTTTTTT
CASSQDNFIGLSTGELFF
>many|TRBV5-1|TRBD2|TRBJ2-7
TGCGCCAGCAGCCAGACTAGCGGGGATTACGAGCAGTACTTC
CASSQTSGDYEQYF
>few|TRBV20-1|TRBD1|TRBJ2-5
TGCAGTGCTGGGACAGGGCAAGAGACCCAGTACTTC
CSAGTGQETQYF
>many|TRBV7-8|TRBD1|TRBJ1-5
TGTGCCAGCAGCTCACACAGGGGGTATATGAGCAATCAGCCCCAGCATTTT
CASSSHRGYMSNQPQHF
>many|TRBV27|NA|TRBJ2-3
TGTGCCAGCAGTCCGTGGGCCGCGTCAACCACAGATACGCAGTATTTT
CASSPWAASTTDTQYF
>many|TRBV2|NA|TRBJ1-1
TGTGCCAGCAGTCCTCCTCAGGGAGGTGGGGAAGCTTTCTTT
CASSPPQGGGEAFF
>many|TRBV12-3/TRBV12-4|TRBD1|TRBJ1-5
TGTGCCAGCAGTAGGGACAGGGCCCTCGATCAGCCCCAGCATTTT
CASSRDRALDQPQHF
>many|TRBV5-1|NA|TRBJ2-7
TGCGCCAGCAGCTCTGGACACACGAGCTCCTACGAGCAGTACTTC
CASSSGHTSSYEQYF
>many|TRBV20-1|TRBD2|TRBJ2-4
TGCAGTGCTAGAGATCTGCGACTAGCGGGGGCCTTCTACAAAAACATTCAGTACTTC
CSARDLRLAGAFYKNIQYF
>many|TRBV12-3/TRBV12-4|NA|TRBJ1-4
TGTGCCAGCAGCCCGGGACTGATTAATGAAAAACTGTTTTTT
CASSPGLINEKLFF
>many|TRBV20-1|NA|TRBJ2-1
TGCAGTGCCCCGAACAGGGTTAGATCCTACAATGAGCAGTTCTTC
CSAPNRVRSYNEQFF
>many|TRBV4-3|TRBD1|TRBJ2-7
TGCGCCAGCAGCCAAGGGCCTGGGACAGCCTACTCCTACGAGCAGTACTTC
CASSQGPGTAYSYEQYF
>many|TRBV7-7|NA|TRBJ2-1
TGTGCCAGCAGCTTAGTTGAGGGCGGTGAGCAGTTCTTC
CASSLVEGGEQFF
>many|TRBV7-8|NA|TRBJ1-5
TGTGCCAGCAGCTTAGTGCGGACAGGCAATCAGCCCCAGCATTTT
CASSLVRTGNQPQHF
>NA|TRBV20-1|TRBD1|TRBJ1-1
TGCAGTGCTACCAGGACAGGGGGTACTGAAGCTTTCTTT
CSATRTGGTEAFF
>many|TRBV9|NA|TRBJ2-5
TGTGCCAGCAGCGCGTGGGGGGATCAAGAGACCCAGTACTTC
CASSAWGDQETQYF
>many|TRBV29-1|NA|TRBJ1-3
TGCAGCGTTGCCGGGACGGATGGAAACACCATATATTTT
CSVAGTDGNTIYF
>many|TRBV10-3|TRBD1|TRBJ2-5
TGTGCCATCAAACGGGACAGGGGATCAGAGACCCAGTACTTC
CAIKRDRGSETQYF
>many|TRBV7-2|TRBD1|TRBJ2-7
TGTGCCAGCAGCCCAGTTACGGGACAGGGCTACGAGCAGTACTTC
CASSPVTGQGYEQYF
>many|TRBV4-1|TRBD1|TRBJ1-4
TGCGCCAGCAGCCAAGAATCCCAGGGGGTTGGTGAAAAACTGTTTTTT
CASSQESQGVGEKLFF
>many|TRBV10-2|NA|TRBJ2-7
TGCGCCAGCATGACGCAAGGCGAGCAGTACTTC
CASMTQGEQYF
>many|TRBV3-2|NA|TRBJ2-2
TGTGCCAGCAGCCAAGATAGACGGGGGAAGAACGGGGAGCTGTTTTTT
CASSQDRRGKNGELFF
>many|TRBV20-1|TRBD2|TRBJ2-2
TGCAGTGCTAGAGATTGGGGTAGCGGGACCGGGGAGCTGTTTTTT
CSARDWGSGTGELFF
>many|TRBV12-3/TRBV12-4|NA|TRBJ2-7
TGTGCCAGCGGAGGGGGCATATACGAGCAGTACTTC
CASGGGIYEQYF
>many|TRBV9|NA|TRBJ2-2
TGTGCCAGCAGCGCAGGGTCCGGGGAGCTGTTTTTT
CASSAGSGELFF
>many|TRBV7-2|NA|TRBJ2-3
TGTGCCAGCAGCTTAGACAGGCAGACTAGCACAGATACGCAGTATTTT
CASSLDRQTSTDTQYF
>many|TRBV6-2/TRBV6-3|NA|TRBJ2-5
TGTGCCAGCAGCACCGGTGAGACCCAGTACTTC
CASSTGETQYF
>many|TRBV7-8|NA|TRBJ2-7
TGTGCCAGCAGCTTAACATACTACGAGCAGTACTTC
CASSLTYYEQYF
>many|TRBV7-2|NA|TRBJ2-1
TGTGCCAGCAGCCTTCCAAGGAGAACATACAATGAGCAGTTCTTC
CASSLPRRTYNEQFF
>many|TRBV10-2|TRBD2|TRBJ2-1
TGCGCCAGCAGTGGGACTAGTTACAATGAGCAGTTCTTC
CASSGTSYNEQFF
>many|TRBV5-1|NA|TRBJ1-4
TGCGCCAGCAGCTTGGCCCGACAGGTCAATGAAAAACTGTTTTTT
CASSLARQVNEKLFF